Below are 17 T cell receptor beta chains sequenced from a single sample in a study of cytomegalovirus exposure and HLA in healthy donors. 60 Vbeta and 13 Jbeta primers were used in PCR. Libraries were prepared by immunoSEQ multiplex PCR; TCRdb keeps only in-frame clonotypes and omits some of them. The sample holds 150,000 to 200,000 clones. The specimen was PBMCs. The source is a young man in good health and CMV-seronegative.

The chain carries TRBV11-2 and TRBJ1-2; TRBD1 might be the D (5 bases). The CDR3 has 14 residues. V lost 5 bases and J lost 2, with 12 bases in between. Germline V gene sequence: CDR1 SGHAT, CDR2 FQNNGV. CDR3 amino acids: CASSPAGGNYGYTF. CDR3 nucleotides: TGTGCCAGCAGCCCCGCCGGGGGAAACTATGGCTACACCTTC.

This chain connects TRBV5-8 to TRBJ1-5, with no clear D. Germline V gives CDR1 SGHTS, CDR2 YDEGEE. This CDR3 comprises 12 residues. The V end lost 0 bases, the J end lost 7 bases, and 5 bases lay between the germline ends. CDR3 nucleotide sequence: TGTGCCAGCAGCTTGGCTGTCCAGCCCCAGCATTTT. Its translation: CASSLAVQPQHF. The whole variable domain, remainder taken from reference TRBV5-8 and TRBJ1-5, is EAGVTQSPTHLIKTRGQQATLRCSPISGHTSVYWYQQALGLGLQFLLWYDEGEERNRGNFPPRFSGRQFPNYSSELNVNALELEDSALYLCASSLAVQPQHFGDGTRLSIL.

The rearrangement uses TRBV5-3 and TRBJ2-1; 8 bases fit TRBD2. TRBV5-3 is assigned to the ORF class and has an uncertain function. The trim removed 6 bases at V and 7 bases at J, leaving 6 bases unmatched. This CDR3 has 13 amino acids. The CDR3 region is CARMTGGRNEQFF. The CDR3 DNA sequence: TGTGCCAGAATGACGGGAGGGAGGAATGAGCAGTTCTTC.

Concerning this clone itself: Additional DNA sequences in this sample encode the identical CDR3. The chain employs TRBV27 and TRBJ1-5; 7 bases are shared with TRBD1. From germline, CDR1 is MNHEY and CDR2 SMNVEV (reference sequence). The J segment lost 7 bases and the V segment lost 2 bases, leaving 5 bases of the junction unmatched. The CDR3 has 14 residues. The CDR3 DNA reads TGTGCCAGCAGTTTAGACAGGGTCGGCCAGCCCCAGCATTTT. It encodes CASSLDRVGQPQHF.

The chain combines TRBV10-3 with TRBJ2-3; TRBD2 matches at 15 bases. Germline V CDR1 and CDR2: ENHRY, SYGVKD. The CDR3 loop spans 18 amino acids. Germline trimming cut 3 bases from V and 0 bases from J; bases unmatched to any gene: 4. CDR3 in DNA: TGTGCCATCAGTGATTGGACTAGCGGGAGGGCTAGCACAGATACGCAGTATTTT. This encodes CAISDWTSGRASTDTQYF.

The chain is built from TRBV7-2 and TRBJ2-4; D unresolved. Trimming shortened V by 8 bases and J by 6 bases, and 14 bases separated the two germline ends. The germline CDR1 and CDR2 sequences are SGHTA and FQGNSA. The CDR3 has 13 residues. CDR3 DNA sequence: TGTGCCAGCGAGGTTTTGCCTCCAAACATTCAGTACTTC. Translating it yields CASEVLPPNIQYF.

The gene calls are TRBV5-1 and TRBJ2-3; D might be TRBD1 (6 bases). Germline values: CDR1 SGHRS, CDR2 YFSETQ. This CDR3 is built from 20 residues. V lost 2 bases, J lost 2 bases, and 27 bases lay in between. The CDR3 DNA is TGCGCCAGCAGCTTCCCCATGGGGGCCCACCAACGACTACTCACAGATACGCAGTATTTT. This codes for CASSFPMGAHQRLLTDTQYF.

The DNA for the CDR3 is TGTGCCAGCAGCCTGCATTCGAGCTCTGGAAACACCATATATTTT. Amino acids: CASSLHSSSGNTIYF. V and J are TRBV11-3 and TRBJ1-3; no clear D gene. There are 15 residues in the CDR3. Trimming stripped 5 bases from V and 0 bases from J, with 11 bases between. The germline V gene has CDR1 SGHNT and CDR2 YENEEA.

A remark on this clone: Relative to the germline gene, one junction end is altered; a read error may explain this. V gene TRBV7-9 combines with J gene TRBJ2-4, with TRBD2 identical over 8 bases. This CDR3 spans 16 amino acids. Germline assignment: CDR1 SEHNR and CDR2 FQNEAQ (reference sequence). CDR3 nucleotides: TGTGCCACCAGCGGGAGATACGCCGGGGCCAAAAACATTCAGTACTTC. Protein product: CATSGRYAGAKNIQYF. The complete variable domain, with remaining parts taken from reference TRBV7-9 and TRBJ2-4, reads DTGVSQNPRHKITKRGQNVTFRCDPISEHNRLYWYRQTLGQGPEFLTYFQNEAQLEKSRLLSDRFSAERPKGSFSTLEIQRTEQGDSAMYLCATSGRYAGAKNIQYFGAGTRLSVL.

The chain joins TRBV20-1 to TRBJ2-1; tentatively, D is TRBD1 (5 bases). The CDR3 spans 11 residues. Per germline, CDR1 DFQATT and CDR2 SNEGSKA (reference sequence). V was cut by 3 bases and J by 8 bases, with 8 bases left in between. The CDR3 region has the DNA TGCAGTGCTAGGCAGGGCCATGAGCAGTTCTTC. Its protein product is CSARQGHEQFF.

As concerns this clone: In the same sample, other DNA sequences code for this CDR3. The rearrangement joins TRBV25-1 to TRBJ2-7, with 7 bases matching TRBD2. The junction had 1 base not matched to a gene; V was cut back by 6 bases and J by 5 bases. Germline CDR1 and CDR2: MGHDK and SYGVNS. The CDR3 sequence is 11 residues long. The CDR3 is CASRGGHEQYF. Written as DNA, the CDR3 is TGTGCCAGCAGGGGAGGGCACGAGCAGTACTTC.

The chain joins TRBV27 to TRBJ1-2, with 9 bases matching TRBD1. Germline V lookup: CDR1 MNHEY, CDR2 SMNVEV (reference sequence). This CDR3 region has 14 residues. V dropped 5 bases and J dropped 8; count of bases not matched to a gene: 9. CDR3 in amino acids: CASSPIGQGLGYTF. The CDR3 region has the DNA TGTGCCAGCAGTCCGATCGGACAGGGGCTAGGCTACACCTTC.

The chain uses TRBV11-3 and TRBJ1-1, with a weak D call TRBD1 (5 bases). The CDR3 length is 14 residues. Deletions cut 3 bases from V and 1 base from J, with 9 bases between. Germline-derived CDR1 and CDR2 are SGHNT and YENEEA. The CDR3 is CASSLQGQNTEAFF. As DNA, the CDR3 is TGTGCCAGCAGCTTGCAGGGTCAGAACACTGAAGCTTTCTTT. Full variable domain (remainder filled in from reference TRBV11-3 and TRBJ1-1): EAGVVQSPRYKIIEKKQPVAFWCNPISGHNTLYWYLQNLGQGPELLIRYENEEAVDDSQLPKDRFSAERLKGVDSTLKIQPAELGDSAVYLCASSLQGQNTEAFFGQGTRLTVV.

The V and J genes are TRBV10-1 and TRBJ1-1; no clear D. V was trimmed by 6 bases and J by 3 bases, leaving 11 bases between them. CDR3 length equals 13 residues. Germline assignment: CDR1 WNHNN and CDR2 SYGVQD (reference sequence). CDR3 amino acids: CASSTASYTEAFF. CDR3 DNA: TGCGCCAGCAGCACAGCCAGCTACACTGAAGCTTTCTTT.

The V gene is TRBV7-2, the J gene TRBJ2-3; D perhaps matches TRBD2 (6 bases). This CDR3 spans 16 amino acids. Trimming took off 5 bases at V and 4 bases at J, with 19 bases between the two ends. Germline CDR1 and CDR2: SGHTA and FQGNSA. The CDR3 protein is CASSPSSGSWPDTQYF. DNA for the CDR3: TGTGCCAGCAGCCCTAGCTCCGGGAGCTGGCCAGATACGCAGTATTTT. The full variable domain, its missing parts supplied by reference TRBV7-2 and TRBJ2-3, is GAGVSQSPSNKVTEKGKDVELRCDPISGHTALYWYRQSLGQGLEFLIYFQGNSAPDKSGLPSDRFSAERTGGSVSTLTIQRTQQEDSAVYLCASSPSSGSWPDTQYFGPGTRLTVL.

The V call is TRBV30, the J call TRBJ2-7; 8 bases are shared with TRBD2. The J call is doubtful: the DNA matches TRBJ2-1 better. The CDR3 has 14 amino acids. Germline V lookup: CDR1 GTSNPN, CDR2 SVGIG (reference sequence). CDR3 sequence (DNA): TGTGCCTGGAGTCGGCGGGAGGAGTACAATGAGCAGTTCTTC. Translating gives CAWSRREEYNEQFF.

The chain uses TRBV18 and TRBJ2-1; 7 bases are shared with TRBD1. Germline loops: CDR1 KGHSH, CDR2 LQKENI. V lost 6 bases and J lost 7; bases outside the gene matches: 15. The CDR3 has 16 amino acids. CDR3 in DNA: TGTGCCAGCTCCCGACTGTTAACAGGGGAAGTTAATGAGCAGTTCTTC. As protein: CASSRLLTGEVNEQFF.